This T cell receptor beta chain was documented in a study of T-cell reconstitution after alpha-beta-depleted transplantation in children. Preparation of the TCRbeta library used unique molecular identifiers. TCRdb reanalysed the PCR reads using MiXCR and keeps one entry per CDR3 protein. Here the sample spans 480,000 or so distinct CDR3 sequences, roughly a tenth being singletons. The sequence came from a child aged 2-15 years with inherited bone marrow failure, due to receive a stem cell transplant. The starting material was PBMCs, obtained before TCRalphabeta/CD19-depleted stem cell transplant.

CDR3 region: CASSQDLEQPQHF. CDR3 in DNA: TGCGCCAGCAGCCAAGATCTGGAACAGCCCCAGCATTTT. This chain connects TRBV4-3 to TRBJ1-5; D gene unclear. The CDR3 contains 13 residues. Germline lookup yields CDR1 LGHNA and CDR2 YSLEER. Trimming removed 0 bases from V and 7 bases from J, with 7 bases in between.